This T cell receptor beta chain originates from a study of CD8+ T cells in alopecia areata. Study-wide points: Tofacitinib significantly reduced both scalp clonality and expanded CD8+ clones among the top 100. Compared with normal scalp, lesional scalp had higher clonality and more expanded CD8+ clones.

Germline loops: CDR1 WNHNN, CDR2 SYGVQD (reference sequence). The CDR3 spans 13 residues. The V segment lost 6 bases and the J segment 6 bases; nucleotides outside the gene matches: 0. Documented treatment: oral pan-JAK inhibitor, 5-10 mg twice daily. Sampling of alopecia areata patients yielded lesional scalp punch biopsies as well as peripheral blood. Reverse transcribed after extraction, RNA yielded cDNA as the sequencing template. The assay was immunoSEQ multiplex PCR, and TCRdb's table has in-frame clones only and misses some. Of roughly 220,000 clones listed, more than 30% were seen once; the top ten hold 0.4% to 0.55%. A word on this clone: Antigen specificity is unknown.

This TCR was sampled from a human donor with alopecia areata. The sequencing here drew on CD4+ T cells sorted from blood, taken at week 34, from a patient treated with tofacitinib. V is TRBV10-1 and J is TRBJ1-6; 9 bases align to TRBD1. The CDR3 coding sequence is TGCGCCAGCAGACAGGGGGCTAATTCACCCCTCCACTTT. Encoded protein: CASRQGANSPLHF.